This T cell receptor (beta chain) was sequenced during a study of early T cells in non-severe SARS-CoV-2 infection. Trimming cost V 1 base and J 4 bases, with 14 bases left between them. The germline V gene encodes CDR1 MGHRA and CDR2 YSYEKL. CDR3 size: 16 residues. The protocol attached unique molecular identifiers to individual cDNA molecules. Via MiXCR, TCRdb re-called the 5' RACE reads, giving one row per CDR3 protein. The sample contains some 120,000 distinct CDR3 sequences, more than 12% of which appear only once. This chain uses TRBV4-1 with TRBJ2-1, with D tentatively TRBD1 or TRBD2 (6 bases each). The receptor's source is an adult who was a healthcare worker with PCR-confirmed SARS-CoV-2 infection or an uninfected control (not recorded which). What was sequenced was whole blood. CDR3 sequence: CASSQAGALSYNEQFF. CDR3 nucleotides: TGCGCCAGCAGCCAAGCGGGGGCCCTCTCTTACAATGAGCAGTTCTTC.